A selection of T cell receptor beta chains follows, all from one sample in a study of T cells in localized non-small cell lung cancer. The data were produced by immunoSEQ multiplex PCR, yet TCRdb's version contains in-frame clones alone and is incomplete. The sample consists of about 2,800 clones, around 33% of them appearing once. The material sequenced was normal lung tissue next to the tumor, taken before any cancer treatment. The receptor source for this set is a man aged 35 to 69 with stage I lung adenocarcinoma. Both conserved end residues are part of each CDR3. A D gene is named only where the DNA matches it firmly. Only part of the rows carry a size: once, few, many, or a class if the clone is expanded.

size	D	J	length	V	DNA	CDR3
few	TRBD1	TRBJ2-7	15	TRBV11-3	TGTGCCAGCAGCTTTGACAGGGCTAGGGCCTACGAGCAGTACTTC	CASSFDRARAYEQYF
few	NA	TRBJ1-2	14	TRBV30	TGTGCCTGGGGGGGCGGAGGGCGCGTCTATGGCTACACCTTC	CAWGGGGRVYGYTF
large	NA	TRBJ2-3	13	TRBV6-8	TGTGCCAGCAGTCCTCTCCCCACAGATACGCAGTATTTT	CASSPLPTDTQYF
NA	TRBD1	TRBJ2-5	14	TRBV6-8	TGTGCCAGCAGTGGGACAGGGGGCGCAGAGACCCAGTACTTC	CASSGTGGAETQYF
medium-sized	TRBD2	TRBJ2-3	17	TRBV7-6	TGTGCCAGCAGCGCTGGGACTAGCGGGGGGGCCGTGGATACGCAGTATTTT	CASSAGTSGGAVDTQYF
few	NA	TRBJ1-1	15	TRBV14	TGTGCCAGCAGCAGTGGTGGGACGATGAACACTGAAGCTTTCTTT	CASSSGGTMNTEAFF
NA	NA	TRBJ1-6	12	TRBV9	TGTGCCAGCAGTTCAGGGTATTCACCCCTCCACTTT	CASSSGYSPLHF
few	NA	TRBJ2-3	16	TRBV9	TGTGCCAGCAGCGTAGCTACGCTAGGGTCGGCAGATACGCAGTATTTT	CASSVATLGSADTQYF
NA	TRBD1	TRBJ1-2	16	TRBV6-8	TGTGCCAGCAGCCTTTTGACAGGGGCCTCGGGCTATGGCTACACCTTC	CASSLLTGASGYGYTF
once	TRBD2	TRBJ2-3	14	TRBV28	TGTGCCAGCAGTTTAAGCGGGAGACCTTATACGCAGTATTTT	CASSLSGRPYTQYF
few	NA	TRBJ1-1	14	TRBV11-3	TGTGCCAGCAGCTACCCAGGGGTGGGCACTGAAGCTTTCTTT	CASSYPGVGTEAFF
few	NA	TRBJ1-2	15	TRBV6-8	TGTGCCAGCAGTCGCCAAAGGAGGACAGCGGATGGCTACACCTTC	CASSRQRRTADGYTF
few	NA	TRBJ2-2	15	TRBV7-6	TGTGCCAGCAGACCCGGGACGGCCGGGGCCGGGGAGCTGTTTTTT	CASRPGTAGAGELFF
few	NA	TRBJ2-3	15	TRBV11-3	TGTGCCAGCAGCCCGCGGGGCGACGGTTCAGATACGCAGTATTTT	CASSPRGDGSDTQYF
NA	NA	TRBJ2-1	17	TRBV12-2	TGTGCAAGTCGCTTAGTAGGGCAGGTAAACTCCTACAATGAGCAGTTCTTC	CASRLVGQVNSYNEQFF
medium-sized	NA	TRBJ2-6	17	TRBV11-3	TGTGCCAGCAGCTCGGTGCACCGAGTCACTGGGGCCAACGTCCTGACTTTC	CASSSVHRVTGANVLTF
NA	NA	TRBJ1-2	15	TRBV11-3	TGTGCCAGCAGCCAAACTGGACGGCTGACAGGCGGCTACACCTTC	CASSQTGRLTGGYTF
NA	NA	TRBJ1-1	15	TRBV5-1	TGCGCCAGCAGCTTGGATGTTTCCGTGAACACTGAAGCTTTCTTT	CASSLDVSVNTEAFF
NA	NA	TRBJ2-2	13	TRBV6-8	TGTGCCAGCAGTAGCGGGAACACCGGGGAGCTGTTTTTT	CASSSGNTGELFF
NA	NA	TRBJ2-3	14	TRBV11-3	TGTGCCAGCAGCTTAGTTTCTAGCACAGATACGCAGTATTTT	CASSLVSSTDTQYF
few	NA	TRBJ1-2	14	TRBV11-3	TGTGCCAGCAGCCATAGACAGGCGGCCTATGGCTACACCTTC	CASSHRQAAYGYTF
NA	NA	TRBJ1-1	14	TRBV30	TGTGCCTGGACCTTAGGGGACCGGAACGCTGAAGCTTTCTTT	CAWTLGDRNAEAFF
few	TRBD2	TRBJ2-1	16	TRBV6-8	TGTGCCATCAGTGCCAGGGAGGGCGCCGGGACCAATGAGCAGTTCTTC	CAISAREGAGTNEQFF
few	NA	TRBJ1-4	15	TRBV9	TGTGCCAGCAGCTCAGGTGTCGCAACTAATGAAAAACTGTTTTTT	CASSSGVATNEKLFF
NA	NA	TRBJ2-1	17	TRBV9	TGTGCCAGCAGCTCGACAGCCACGCCGAGCTCCTACAATGAGCAGTTCTTC	CASSSTATPSSYNEQFF
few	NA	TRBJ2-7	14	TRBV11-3	TGTGCCAGCAGCTTAGGCCCCCAGGTCTACGAGCAGTACTTC	CASSLGPQVYEQYF
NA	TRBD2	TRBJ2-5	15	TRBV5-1	TGCGCCAGCAGTACTGGACTAGCGGGAATAGAGACCCAGTACTTC	CASSTGLAGIETQYF
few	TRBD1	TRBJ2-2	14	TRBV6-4	TGTGCCAGCAGTGAAACAGGGGACACCGGGGAGCTGTTTTTT	CASSETGDTGELFF
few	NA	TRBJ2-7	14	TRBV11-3	TGTGCCAGCAGCTTGGACGGGGCCGGCCACGAGCAGTACTTC	CASSLDGAGHEQYF
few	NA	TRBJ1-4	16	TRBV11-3	TGTGCCAGCAGGTCAGGGGAAAGGGTTGCTAATGAAAAACTGTTTTTT	CASRSGERVANEKLFF
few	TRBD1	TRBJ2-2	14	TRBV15	TGTGCCACCACCTATCGGGACAGGACCGGGGAGCTGTTTTTT	CATTYRDRTGELFF
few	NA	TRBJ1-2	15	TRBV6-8	TGTGCCAGCAGCCCCGGGGGGTCGGCTAACTATGGCTACACCTTC	CASSPGGSANYGYTF
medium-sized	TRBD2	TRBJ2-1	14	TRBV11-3	TGTGCCAGCAGCTACGGACTAGCGGGAGATGAGCAGTTCTTC	CASSYGLAGDEQFF
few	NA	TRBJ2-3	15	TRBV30	TGTGCCTGGAGTGTTTCCGGGATAGGCACAGATACGCAGTATTTT	CAWSVSGIGTDTQYF
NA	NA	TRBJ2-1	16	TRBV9	TGTGCCAGCAGCGTAGCTACCGTATCCTCCTACAATGAGCAGTTCTTC	CASSVATVSSYNEQFF